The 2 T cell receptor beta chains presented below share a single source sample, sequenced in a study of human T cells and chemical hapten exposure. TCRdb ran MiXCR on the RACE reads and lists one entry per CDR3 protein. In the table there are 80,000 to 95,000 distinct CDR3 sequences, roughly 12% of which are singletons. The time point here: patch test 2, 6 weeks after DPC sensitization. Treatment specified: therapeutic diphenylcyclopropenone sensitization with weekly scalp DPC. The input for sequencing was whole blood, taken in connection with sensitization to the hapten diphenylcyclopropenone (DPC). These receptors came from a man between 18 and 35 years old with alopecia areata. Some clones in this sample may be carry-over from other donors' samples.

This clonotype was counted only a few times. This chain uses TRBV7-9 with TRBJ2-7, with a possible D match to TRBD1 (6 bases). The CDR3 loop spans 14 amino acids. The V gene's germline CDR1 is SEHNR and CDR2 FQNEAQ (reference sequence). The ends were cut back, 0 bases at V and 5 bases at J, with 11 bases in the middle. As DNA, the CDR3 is TGTGCCAGCAGCTTAGCGGATGGGGGCGACGAGCAGTACTTC. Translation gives CASSLADGGDEQYF.

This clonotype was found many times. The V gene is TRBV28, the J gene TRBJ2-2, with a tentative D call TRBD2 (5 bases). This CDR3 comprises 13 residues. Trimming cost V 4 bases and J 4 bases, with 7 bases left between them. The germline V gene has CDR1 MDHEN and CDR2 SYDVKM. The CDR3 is CASSWRFTGELFF. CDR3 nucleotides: TGTGCCAGCAGTTGGAGGTTCACCGGGGAGCTGTTTTTT.